The 28 T cell receptor beta chains listed next were all sequenced from one sample in a study of cytomegalovirus exposure and HLA in healthy donors. Use of 60 Vbeta and 13 Jbeta primers characterized the PCR. TCRdb's table, derived via immunoSEQ multiplex PCR, lists solely in-frame clones and lacks some. The repertoire holds some 60,000 clones, with about 79% as singletons. Material for sequencing was PBMCs. Receptors were obtained from a man aged 35-49 years in good health and CMV-seronegative.

This rearrangement joins TRBV18 to TRBJ1-1; D not resolved. CDR3 length: 17 residues. Trimming shortened V by 6 bases and J by 3 bases, and 23 bases separated the two germline ends. The germline gives CDR1 KGHSH, CDR2 LQKENI. CDR3 coding DNA: TGTGCCAGCTCTTACCTCGGCGGCGGCGACCTTTACACTGAAGCTTTCTTT. This codes for CASSYLGGGDLYTEAFF.

The chain joins TRBV2 to TRBJ2-1; 10 positions agree with TRBD2. Germline V lookup: CDR1 SNHLY, CDR2 FYNNEI. The junction had 2 bases not matched to a gene; V was cut back by 6 bases and J by 3 bases. The CDR3 covers 14 residues. The CDR3 is CASRVAGGYNEQFF. CDR3 DNA sequence: TGTGCCAGCAGGGTAGCGGGGGGCTACAATGAGCAGTTCTTC.

V usage is TRBV5-1 and J usage is TRBJ1-2, with D possibly TRBD1 on 5 matching bases. The CDR3 covers 14 residues. Germline loops: CDR1 SGHRS, CDR2 YFSETQ. V lost 5 bases to trimming and J lost 3 bases, with 14 bases between them. CDR3 DNA: TGCGCCAGCAGTCAGGGAATGGAGTACTATGGCTACACCTTC. This codes for CASSQGMEYYGYTF.

The V call is TRBV19, the J call TRBJ2-1; 7 positions agree with TRBD2. In germline, CDR1 is LNHDA, CDR2 SQIVND (reference sequence). The CDR3 is 16 amino acids. V dropped 4 bases and J dropped 6; count of bases not matched to a gene: 12. The CDR3 is CASSTPPAGISNEQFF. CDR3 bases: TGTGCCAGTAGTACCCCCCCAGCGGGGATAAGCAATGAGCAGTTCTTC.

This clone was seen a handful of times. The chain joins TRBV5-6 to TRBJ1-1, with 8 bases identical to TRBD1. This CDR3 has 15 residues. The junction had 4 bases not matched to a gene; V was cut back by 2 bases and J by 1 base. The germline V gene encodes CDR1 SGHDT and CDR2 YYEEEE. The CDR3 DNA reads TGTGCCAGCAGCTTACCGGGACAGGCGAACACTGAAGCTTTCTTT. This translates into CASSLPGQANTEAFF.

The rearrangement joins TRBV2 to TRBJ2-5; D ambiguous. This CDR3 is 12 amino acids long. With 6 bases removed from V and 11 bases from J, the gap between germline ends came to 16 bases. Looked up from germline, CDR1 is SNHLY and CDR2 is FYNNEI. The CDR3 region has the DNA TGTGCCAGCAGGCTGAGTACGCTAGAGCAGTACTTC. The encoded protein is CASRLSTLEQYF.

This chain uses TRBV7-8 with TRBJ2-3, with 15 bases matching TRBD2. Looked up from germline, CDR1 is SGHVS and CDR2 is FQNEAQ. V lost 5 bases to trimming and J lost 6 bases; unmatched junction nucleotides: 9. The CDR3 consists of 17 residues. The CDR3 protein is CASSLRTSGGVRDTQYF. CDR3 in DNA: TGTGCCAGCAGCCTGAGGACTAGCGGGGGGGTTCGGGATACGCAGTATTTT.

V and J are TRBV6-4 and TRBJ2-2, with 8 bases matching TRBD2. Unmatched junction bases numbered 4, after V lost 5 bases and J lost 5 bases. Looked up from germline, CDR1 is MRHNA and CDR2 is SNTAGT. There are 14 residues in the CDR3. The CDR3 loop is CASSIERGTGELFF. In DNA form, the CDR3 reads TGTGCCAGCAGTATCGAGCGGGGGACCGGGGAGCTGTTTTTT.

V usage is TRBV5-6 and J usage is TRBJ1-2; D may be TRBD1 (6 bases). The germline V gene encodes CDR1 SGHDT and CDR2 YYEEEE. The length of the CDR3 is 14 residues. V was clipped by 3 bases and J by 8 bases, with 17 bases between them. The CDR3 protein is CASSWGGVLGGYTF. DNA for the CDR3: TGTGCCAGCAGCTGGGGGGGCGTACTAGGAGGCTACACCTTC.

DNA of the CDR3: TGTGCCTGGATTCCCGCGGTGAACTATGGCTACACCTTC. Translation: CAWIPAVNYGYTF. The V call is TRBV30, the J call TRBJ1-2; D unclear. Germline CDR1 and CDR2: GTSNPN and SVGIG (reference sequence). Trimming shortened V by 4 bases and J by 2 bases, and 11 bases separated the two germline ends. The CDR3 spans 13 residues.

V gene TRBV15 combines with J gene TRBJ2-1; 10 nucleotides agree with TRBD1. The CDR3 loop spans 17 amino acids. The ends lost 3 bases at V and 6 bases at J; junction bases unmatched: 11. Per the germline V gene, CDR1 is LNHNV and CDR2 is YYDKDF (reference sequence). The CDR3 bases are TGTGCCACCAGCAGTGGGACCGGGACAGGGGTGTTCAATGAGCAGTTCTTC. Residues: CATSSGTGTGVFNEQFF.

This rearrangement joins TRBV7-2 to TRBJ1-1, with D possibly matching TRBD1 (5 bases). In germline, CDR1 is SGHTA, CDR2 FQGNSA. V was trimmed by 5 bases and J by 4 bases, leaving 17 bases between them. CDR3 length equals 15 residues. The CDR3 DNA follows: TGTGCCAGCAGCCGGGCGGGCCCGGGGGGCACTGAAGCTTTCTTT. It specifies CASSRAGPGGTEAFF.

The chain recombines TRBV9 with TRBJ1-5, with D possibly being TRBD1 (5 bases). V lost 0 bases to trimming and J lost 9 bases, with 10 bases between them. The V gene's germline CDR1 is SGDLS and CDR2 YYNGEE. CDR3 size: 13 residues. As DNA, the CDR3 is TGTGCCAGCAGCGTAGGTCAGGGAACGCCCCAGCATTTT. Protein: CASSVGQGTPQHF.

A single count supports this clone. The chain links TRBV28 to TRBJ2-3; TRBD1 might be the D (5 bases). The CDR3 runs 15 residues. Trimming removed 5 bases from V and 0 bases from J, with 12 bases in between. Germline CDR1 and CDR2: MDHEN and SYDVKM. The CDR3 region has the DNA TGTGCCAGCAGTCCCTGGGGCAGTAGCACAGATACGCAGTATTTT. As protein: CASSPWGSSTDTQYF.

The rearrangement joins TRBV7-9 to TRBJ2-1; 9 bases agree with TRBD1. CDR3 length equals 14 residues. CDR1 SEHNR and CDR2 FQNEAQ come from the germline V gene (reference sequence). With 7 bases clipped from V and 9 bases from J, the junction kept 10 bases outside the gene matches. As DNA, the CDR3 is TGTGCCAGCAACCAACAGGGGGCGCGGAGTGAGCAGTTCTTC. Translation: CASNQQGARSEQFF.

This CDR3 is CASSPNRAEQYV. The DNA of the CDR3 is TGTGCCAGCAGCCCGAACAGGGCCGAGCAGTACGTC. The V gene is TRBV7-8, the J gene TRBJ2-7; TRBD1 is a possible D gene (6 bases). The germline gives CDR1 SGHVS, CDR2 FQNEAQ. CDR3 length: 12 amino acids. V was clipped by 5 bases and J by 6 bases, with 11 bases between them.

The V and J genes are TRBV5-1 and TRBJ1-1; no definite D call. Germline loops: CDR1 SGHRS, CDR2 YFSETQ. The CDR3 runs 13 residues. V was pared by 0 bases and J by 2 bases, with 5 bases between. The CDR3 protein is CASSLVANTEAFF. The DNA for the CDR3 is TGCGCCAGCAGCTTGGTAGCAAACACTGAAGCTTTCTTT. Complete variable domain (other parts from reference TRBV5-1 and TRBJ1-1): KAGVTQTPRYLIKTRGQQVTLSCSPISGHRSVSWYQQTPGQGLQFLFEYFSETQRNKGNFPGRFSGRQFSNSRSEMNVSTLELGDSALYLCASSLVANTEAFFGQGTRLTVV.

The genes are TRBV5-1 and TRBJ2-7, with 9 bases that match TRBD1. V was clipped by 0 bases and J by 6 bases; unmatched bases: 4. CDR1 and CDR2 from the germline V gene are SGHRS and YFSETQ. This CDR3 comprises 14 residues. The CDR3: CASSLAGQGGEQYF. The CDR3 coding sequence is TGCGCCAGCAGCTTGGCGGGACAGGGAGGCGAGCAGTACTTC.

This clone was observed once. The chain has TRBV4-3 and TRBJ2-7; 10 positions match TRBD1. The junction had 6 bases not matched to a gene; V was cut back by 1 base and J by 3 bases. The CDR3 runs to 16 residues. Germline V gene data show CDR1 as LGHNA and CDR2 as YSLEER. CDR3: CASSQVLGQGYYEQYF. DNA of the CDR3: TGCGCCAGCAGCCAAGTACTGGGACAGGGGTACTACGAGCAGTACTTC.

This chain joins TRBV5-1 and TRBJ1-6; possible D gene TRBD1, 6 bases. CDR3 length: 14 amino acids. V was clipped by 7 bases and J by 7 bases, with 15 bases between them. CDR1 and CDR2 from the germline V gene are SGHRS and YFSETQ. CDR3 protein: CASRMDRGNSPLHF. In nucleotides, the CDR3 is TGCGCCAGCCGGATGGACAGAGGGAATTCACCCCTCCACTTT. The whole variable domain, filled in from reference TRBV5-1 and TRBJ1-6, reads KAGVTQTPRYLIKTRGQQVTLSCSPISGHRSVSWYQQTPGQGLQFLFEYFSETQRNKGNFPGRFSGRQFSNSRSEMNVSTLELGDSALYLCASRMDRGNSPLHFGNGTRLTVT.

This clone was counted a few times. The rearrangement uses TRBV4-3 and TRBJ2-7; 7 nucleotides match TRBD1. The CDR3 is 18 amino acids. J was trimmed by 0 bases and V by 0 bases; bases with no gene match: 11. The V gene's germline CDR1 is LGHNA and CDR2 YSLEER. For the CDR3, the DNA is TGCGCCAGCAGCCAAGATTTAAACAGGGGACAGAGCTCCTACGAGCAGTACTTC. Its translation: CASSQDLNRGQSSYEQYF.

The chain joins TRBV27 to TRBJ2-7; 8 nucleotides agree with TRBD1. CDR3 length: 13 residues. CDR1 MNHEY and CDR2 SMNVEV come from the germline V gene (reference sequence). V lost 6 bases to trimming and J lost 6 bases; unmatched junction nucleotides: 7. In DNA, the CDR3 is TGTGCCAGCAGAAAATGGACAGGGTTCGAGCAGTACTTC. Protein product: CASRKWTGFEQYF.

The chain employs TRBV7-2 and TRBJ1-2; 7 nucleotides agree with TRBD1. The trim removed 5 bases at V and 5 bases at J, leaving 11 bases unmatched. CDR1 and CDR2 from the germline V gene are SGHTA and FQGNSA. CDR3 length: 15 residues. CDR3 in DNA: TGTGCCAGCAGCCACTCCCCTACAGGGGTATATGGCTACACCTTC. Protein product: CASSHSPTGVYGYTF.

J is TRBJ2-5 and V is TRBV4-3, with TRBD2 identical over 10 bases. This CDR3 region has 16 residues. Germline V lookup: CDR1 LGHNA, CDR2 YSLEER. Trimming removed 0 bases from V and 1 base from J; junction bases left unmatched: 2. The chain's CDR3 is CASSQESSGGQETQYF. CDR3 in DNA: TGCGCCAGCAGCCAAGAGTCTAGCGGGGGCCAAGAGACCCAGTACTTC.

The J gene is TRBJ2-1, the V gene TRBV30; weak D call: TRBD1 (7 bases). V lost 3 bases to trimming and J lost 16 bases, with 28 bases between them. The CDR3 is made up of 15 amino acids. Germline CDR1 reads GTSNPN; CDR2 reads SVGIG (reference sequence). CDR3 residues: CAWRAEGRGDIGCFF. Here the CDR3 DNA reads TGTGCCTGGAGGGCGGAGGGCAGGGGGGATATAGGTTGCTTCTTC. Full variable domain (missing parts from reference TRBV30 and TRBJ2-1): SQTIHQWPATLVQPVGSPLSLECTVEGTSNPNLYWYRQAAGRGLQLLFYSVGIGQISSEVPQNLSASRPQDRQFILSSKKLLLSDSGFYLCAWRAEGRGDIGCFFGPGTRLTVL.

This chain joins TRBV5-4 and TRBJ1-1; tentatively, D is TRBD1 (5 bases). Trimming pared 3 bases from V and 4 bases from J, leaving 13 bases between. The germline CDR1 and CDR2 sequences are SGHNT and YYREEE (reference sequence). The CDR3 covers 14 residues. The DNA of the CDR3 is TGTGCCAGCAGCTCGGGGGTCTATTCCACTGAAGCTTTCTTT. Translation gives CASSSGVYSTEAFF.

The CDR3 region has the DNA TGTGCCAGTAGTACTATACATACAGGGTCTGCCGGAAACACCATATATTTT. Its translation is CASSTIHTGSAGNTIYF. The rearrangement links TRBV19 to TRBJ1-3, with a tentative D call TRBD1 (6 bases). In germline, CDR1 is LNHDA, CDR2 SQIVND (reference sequence). The CDR3 spans 17 residues. Trimming left V 4 bases short and J 4 bases short, with 20 bases between.

The chain couples TRBV9 to TRBJ1-5, with 7 bases that match TRBD1. Germline V lookup: CDR1 SGDLS, CDR2 YYNGEE. CDR3 length: 14 amino acids. V shed 3 bases and J 6 bases; nucleotides not matched to a gene: 6. The CDR3 nucleotides read TGTGCCAGCAGCGATACAGGGGCGGCTCAGCCCCAGCATTTT. Protein: CASSDTGAAQPQHF.